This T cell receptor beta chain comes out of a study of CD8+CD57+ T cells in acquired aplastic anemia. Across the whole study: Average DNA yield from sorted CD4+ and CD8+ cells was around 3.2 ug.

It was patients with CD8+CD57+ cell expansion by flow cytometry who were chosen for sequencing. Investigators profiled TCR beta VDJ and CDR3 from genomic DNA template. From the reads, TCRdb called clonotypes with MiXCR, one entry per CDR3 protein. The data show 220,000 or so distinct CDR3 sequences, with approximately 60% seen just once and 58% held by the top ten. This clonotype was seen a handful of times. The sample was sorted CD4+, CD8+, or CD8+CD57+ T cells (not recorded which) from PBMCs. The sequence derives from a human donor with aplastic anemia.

Here the CDR3 DNA reads TGTGCCACCAGTGATCCGCTGACAGCTTCCTACGAGCATTTT. Its translation is CATSDPLTASYEHF. The chain employs TRBV24-1 and TRBJ1-5; tentative D call: TRBD1 (5 bases). Germline CDR1 and CDR2: KGHDR and SFDVKD. This CDR3 has 14 residues. V was clipped by 3 bases and J by 14 bases, with 19 bases between them.